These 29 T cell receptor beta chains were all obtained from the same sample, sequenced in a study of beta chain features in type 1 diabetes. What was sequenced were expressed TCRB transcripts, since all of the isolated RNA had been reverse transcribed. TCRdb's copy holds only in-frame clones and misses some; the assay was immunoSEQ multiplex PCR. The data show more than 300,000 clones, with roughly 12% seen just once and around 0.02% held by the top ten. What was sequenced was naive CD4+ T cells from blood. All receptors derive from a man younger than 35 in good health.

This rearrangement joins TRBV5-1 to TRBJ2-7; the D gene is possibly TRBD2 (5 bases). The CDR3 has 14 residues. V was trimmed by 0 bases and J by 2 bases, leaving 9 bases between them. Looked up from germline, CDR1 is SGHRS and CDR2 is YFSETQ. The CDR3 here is CASSLDGVTYEQYF. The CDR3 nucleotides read TGCGCCAGCAGCTTGGACGGGGTTACCTACGAGCAGTACTTC. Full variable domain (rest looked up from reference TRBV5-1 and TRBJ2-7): KAGVTQTPRYLIKTRGQQVTLSCSPISGHRSVSWYQQTPGQGLQFLFEYFSETQRNKGNFPGRFSGRQFSNSRSEMNVSTLELGDSALYLCASSLDGVTYEQYFGPGTRLTVT.

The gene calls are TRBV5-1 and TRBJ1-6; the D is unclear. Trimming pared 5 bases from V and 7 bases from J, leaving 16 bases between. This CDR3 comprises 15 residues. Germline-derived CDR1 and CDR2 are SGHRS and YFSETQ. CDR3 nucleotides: TGCGCCAGCAGAATACCTTCAGGAGGGAATTCACCCCTCCACTTT. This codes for CASRIPSGGNSPLHF.

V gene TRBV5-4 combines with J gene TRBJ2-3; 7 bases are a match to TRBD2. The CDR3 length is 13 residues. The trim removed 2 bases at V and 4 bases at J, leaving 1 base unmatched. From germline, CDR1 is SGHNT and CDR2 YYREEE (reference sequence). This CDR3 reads CASSLAGPDTQYF. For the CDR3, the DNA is TGTGCCAGCAGCTTAGCGGGGCCAGATACGCAGTATTTT.

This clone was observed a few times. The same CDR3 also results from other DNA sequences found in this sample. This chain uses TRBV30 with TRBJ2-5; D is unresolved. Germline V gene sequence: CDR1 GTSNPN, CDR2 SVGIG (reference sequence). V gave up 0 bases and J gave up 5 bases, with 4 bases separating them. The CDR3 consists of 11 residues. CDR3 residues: CAWSVGETQYF. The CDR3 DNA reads TGTGCCTGGAGTGTGGGCGAGACCCAGTACTTC.

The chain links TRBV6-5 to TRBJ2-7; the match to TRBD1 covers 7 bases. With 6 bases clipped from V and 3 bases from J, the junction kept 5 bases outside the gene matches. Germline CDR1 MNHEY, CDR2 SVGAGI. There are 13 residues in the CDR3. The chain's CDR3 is CASSQGQFYEQYF. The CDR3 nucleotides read TGTGCCAGCAGCCAGGGACAGTTCTACGAGCAGTACTTC.

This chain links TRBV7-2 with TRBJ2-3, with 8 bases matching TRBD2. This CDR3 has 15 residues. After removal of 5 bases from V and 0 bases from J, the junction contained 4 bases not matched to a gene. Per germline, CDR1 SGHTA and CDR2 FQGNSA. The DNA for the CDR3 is TGTGCCAGCAGCGTCTCTAGCGGGAGCACAGATACGCAGTATTTT. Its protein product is CASSVSSGSTDTQYF. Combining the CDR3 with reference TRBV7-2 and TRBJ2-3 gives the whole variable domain GAGVSQSPSNKVTEKGKDVELRCDPISGHTALYWYRQSLGQGLEFLIYFQGNSAPDKSGLPSDRFSAERTGGSVSTLTIQRTQQEDSAVYLCASSVSSGSTDTQYFGPGTRLTVL.

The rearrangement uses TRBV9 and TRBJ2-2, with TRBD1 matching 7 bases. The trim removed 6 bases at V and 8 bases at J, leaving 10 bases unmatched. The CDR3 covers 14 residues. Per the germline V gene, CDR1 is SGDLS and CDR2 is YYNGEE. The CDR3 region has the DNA TGTGCCAGCACCTACGGTCTACAGGGGGGGGAGCTGTTTTTT. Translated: CASTYGLQGGELFF.

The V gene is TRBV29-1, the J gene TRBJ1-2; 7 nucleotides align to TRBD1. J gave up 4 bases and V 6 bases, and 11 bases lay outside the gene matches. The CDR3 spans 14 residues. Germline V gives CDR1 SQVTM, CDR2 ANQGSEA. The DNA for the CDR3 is TGCAGCGTGGGCGCAGGGGGTGACGGCTATGGCTACACCTTC. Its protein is CSVGAGGDGYGYTF.

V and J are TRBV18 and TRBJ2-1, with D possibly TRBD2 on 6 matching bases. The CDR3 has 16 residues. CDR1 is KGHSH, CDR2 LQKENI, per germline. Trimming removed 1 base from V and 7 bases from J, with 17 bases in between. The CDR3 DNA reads TGTGCCAGCTCACCACGAGGGACTTCGGCTTGGAATGAGCAGTTCTTC. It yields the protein CASSPRGTSAWNEQFF.

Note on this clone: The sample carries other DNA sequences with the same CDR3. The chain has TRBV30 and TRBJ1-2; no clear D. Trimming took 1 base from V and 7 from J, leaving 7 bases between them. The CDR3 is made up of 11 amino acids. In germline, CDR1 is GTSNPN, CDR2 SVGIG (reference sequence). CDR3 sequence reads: CAWSGGAGYTF. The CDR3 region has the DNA TGTGCCTGGAGTGGCGGCGCTGGCTACACCTTC.

The CDR3 region is CASSPPQGWNTEAFF. CDR3 nucleotides: TGTGCCAGCTCACCACCCCAGGGTTGGAACACTGAAGCTTTCTTT. The J gene is TRBJ1-1, the V gene TRBV18; possibly TRBD1 for D (5 bases). V shed 0 bases and J shed 1 base, with 9 bases lying between them. Germline V gene lookup returns CDR1 KGHSH and CDR2 LQKENI. The CDR3 is 15 residues long.

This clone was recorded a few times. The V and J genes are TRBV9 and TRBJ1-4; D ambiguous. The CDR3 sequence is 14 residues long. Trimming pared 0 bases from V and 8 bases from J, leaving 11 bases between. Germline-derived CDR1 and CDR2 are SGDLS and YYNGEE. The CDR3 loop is CASSVALVGEKLFF. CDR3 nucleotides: TGTGCCAGCAGCGTAGCTCTAGTCGGGGAAAAACTGTTTTTT.

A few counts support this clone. CDR3 in amino acids: CASSRQGVMGETQYF. CDR3 sequence (DNA): TGTGCCAGCAGCAGACAGGGAGTTATGGGGGAGACCCAGTACTTC. The rearrangement uses TRBV7-2 and TRBJ2-5, with 7 nucleotides matching TRBD1. Trimming cost V 5 bases and J 5 bases; bases outside gene matches: 11. Germline lookup yields CDR1 SGHTA and CDR2 FQGNSA. The CDR3 is 15 amino acids.

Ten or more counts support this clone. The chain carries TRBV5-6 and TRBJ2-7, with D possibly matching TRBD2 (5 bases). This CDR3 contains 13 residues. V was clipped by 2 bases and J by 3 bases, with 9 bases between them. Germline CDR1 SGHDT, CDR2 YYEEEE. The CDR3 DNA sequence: TGTGCCAGCAGCTTAACCGGGAACTACGAGCAGTACTTC. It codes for CASSLTGNYEQYF.

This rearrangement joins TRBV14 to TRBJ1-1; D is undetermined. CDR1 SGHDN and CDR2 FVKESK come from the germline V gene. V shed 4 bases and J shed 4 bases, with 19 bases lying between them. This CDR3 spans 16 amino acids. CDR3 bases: TGTGCCAGCAGCCCCTTGGTTGTGGCGGTAGGCACTGAAGCTTTCTTT. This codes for CASSPLVVAVGTEAFF.

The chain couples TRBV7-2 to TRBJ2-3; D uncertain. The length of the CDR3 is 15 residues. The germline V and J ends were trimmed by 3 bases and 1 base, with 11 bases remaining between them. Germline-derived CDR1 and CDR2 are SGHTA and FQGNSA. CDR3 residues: CASSFFYPGTDTQYF. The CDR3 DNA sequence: TGTGCCAGCAGCTTTTTTTACCCAGGCACAGATACGCAGTATTTT. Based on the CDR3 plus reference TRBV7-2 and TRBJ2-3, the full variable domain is GAGVSQSPSNKVTEKGKDVELRCDPISGHTALYWYRQSLGQGLEFLIYFQGNSAPDKSGLPSDRFSAERTGGSVSTLTIQRTQQEDSAVYLCASSFFYPGTDTQYFGPGTRLTVL.

CDR3 amino acids: CASSDTSLGRQETQYF. The DNA for the CDR3 is TGTGCCAGCAGTGATACTAGCTTGGGGAGGCAAGAGACCCAGTACTTC. The chain is built from TRBV6-1 and TRBJ2-5; the D gene is possibly TRBD2 (6 bases). V gave up 3 bases and J gave up 2 bases, with 16 bases separating them. The CDR3 consists of 16 residues. CDR1 is MNHNS and CDR2 is SASEGT in the germline V gene.

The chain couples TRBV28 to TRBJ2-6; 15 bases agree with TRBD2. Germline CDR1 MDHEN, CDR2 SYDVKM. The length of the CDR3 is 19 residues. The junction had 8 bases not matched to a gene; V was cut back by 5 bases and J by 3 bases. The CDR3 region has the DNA TGTGCCAGCAGTCTCCCGGGACTAGCGGGAGGTAATGGGGCCAACGTCCTGACTTTC. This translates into CASSLPGLAGGNGANVLTF.

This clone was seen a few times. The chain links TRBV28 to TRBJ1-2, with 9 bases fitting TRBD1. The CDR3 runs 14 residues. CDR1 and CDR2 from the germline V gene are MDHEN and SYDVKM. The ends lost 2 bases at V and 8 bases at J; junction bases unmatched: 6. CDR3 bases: TGTGCCAGCAGTTTAACGGACAGGGGCCGAGGCTACACCTTC. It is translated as CASSLTDRGRGYTF.

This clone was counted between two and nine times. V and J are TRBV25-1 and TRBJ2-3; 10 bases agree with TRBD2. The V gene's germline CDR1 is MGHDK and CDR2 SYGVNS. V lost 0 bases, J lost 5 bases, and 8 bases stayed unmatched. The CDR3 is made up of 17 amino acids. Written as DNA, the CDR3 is TGTGCCAGCAGTGAATATGGTCCTAGCGGGAGAGGAGATACGCAGTATTTT. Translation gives CASSEYGPSGRGDTQYF.

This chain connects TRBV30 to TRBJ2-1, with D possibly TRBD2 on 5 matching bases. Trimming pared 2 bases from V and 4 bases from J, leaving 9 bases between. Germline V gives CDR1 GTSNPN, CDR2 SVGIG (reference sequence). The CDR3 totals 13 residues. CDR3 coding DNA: TGTGCCTGGAGTTCCCTAGCTTACAATGAGCAGTTCTTC. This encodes CAWSSLAYNEQFF.

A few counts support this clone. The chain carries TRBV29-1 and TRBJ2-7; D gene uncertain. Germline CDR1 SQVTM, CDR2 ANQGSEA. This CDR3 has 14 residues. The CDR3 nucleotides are TGCAGTATCCTGCGGCACCCAGAATCATACGAGCAGTACTTC. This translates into CSILRHPESYEQYF.

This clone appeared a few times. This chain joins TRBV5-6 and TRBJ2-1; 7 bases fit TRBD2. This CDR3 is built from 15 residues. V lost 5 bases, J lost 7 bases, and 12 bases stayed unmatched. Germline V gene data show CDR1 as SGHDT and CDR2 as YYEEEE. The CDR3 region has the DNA TGTGCCAGCAGTCGCGGGGGTGGGATGGGGAATGAGCAGTTCTTC. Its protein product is CASSRGGGMGNEQFF.

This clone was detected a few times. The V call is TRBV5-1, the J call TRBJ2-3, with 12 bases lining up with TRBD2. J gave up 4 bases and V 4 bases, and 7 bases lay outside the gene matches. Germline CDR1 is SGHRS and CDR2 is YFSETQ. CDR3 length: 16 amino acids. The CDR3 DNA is TGCGCCAGCAGCCCCGGACTAGCGGGGAACGCAGATACGCAGTATTTT. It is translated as CASSPGLAGNADTQYF.

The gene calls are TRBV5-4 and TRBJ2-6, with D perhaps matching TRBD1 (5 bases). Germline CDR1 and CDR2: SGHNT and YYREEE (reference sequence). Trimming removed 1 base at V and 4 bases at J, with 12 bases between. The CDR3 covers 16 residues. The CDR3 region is CASSLYVGPGANVLTF. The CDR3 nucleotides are TGTGCCAGCAGCTTGTATGTGGGGCCGGGGGCCAACGTCCTGACTTTC.

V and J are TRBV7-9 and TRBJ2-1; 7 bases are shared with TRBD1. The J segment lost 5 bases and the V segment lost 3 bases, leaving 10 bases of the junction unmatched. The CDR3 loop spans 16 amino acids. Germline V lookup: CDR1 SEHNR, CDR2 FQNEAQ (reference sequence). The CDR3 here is CASSFRGSGGNNEQFF. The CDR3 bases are TGTGCCAGCAGCTTCAGGGGGTCAGGGGGTAACAATGAGCAGTTCTTC.

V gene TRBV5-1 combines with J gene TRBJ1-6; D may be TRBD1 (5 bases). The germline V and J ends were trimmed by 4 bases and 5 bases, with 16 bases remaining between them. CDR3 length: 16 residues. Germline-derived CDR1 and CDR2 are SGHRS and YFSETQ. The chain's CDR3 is CASSRSATEHNSPLHF. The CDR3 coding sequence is TGCGCCAGCAGCAGATCGGCGACAGAACATAATTCACCCCTCCACTTT.

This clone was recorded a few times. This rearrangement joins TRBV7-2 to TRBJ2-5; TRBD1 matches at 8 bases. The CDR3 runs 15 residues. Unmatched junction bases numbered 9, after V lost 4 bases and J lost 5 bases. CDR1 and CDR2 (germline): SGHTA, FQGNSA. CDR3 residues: CASSSPRGRIETQYF. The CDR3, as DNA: TGTGCCAGCAGCTCACCCAGGGGGCGTATCGAGACCCAGTACTTC.

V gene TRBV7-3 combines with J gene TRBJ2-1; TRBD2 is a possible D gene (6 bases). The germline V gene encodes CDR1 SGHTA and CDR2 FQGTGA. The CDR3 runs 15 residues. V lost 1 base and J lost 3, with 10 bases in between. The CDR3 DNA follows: TGTGCCAGCAGCTTAATGTTAGCGGTCTACAATGAGCAGTTCTTC. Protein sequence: CASSLMLAVYNEQFF.